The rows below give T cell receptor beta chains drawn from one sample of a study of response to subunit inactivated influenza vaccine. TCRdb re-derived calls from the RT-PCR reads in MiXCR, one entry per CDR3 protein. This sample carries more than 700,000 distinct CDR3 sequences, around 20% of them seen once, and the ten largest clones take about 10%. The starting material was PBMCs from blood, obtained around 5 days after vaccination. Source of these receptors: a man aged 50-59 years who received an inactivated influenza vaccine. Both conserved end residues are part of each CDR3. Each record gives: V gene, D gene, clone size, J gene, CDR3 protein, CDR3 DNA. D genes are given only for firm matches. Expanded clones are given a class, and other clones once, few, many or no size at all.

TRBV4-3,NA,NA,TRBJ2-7,CASSQGARQGEQYF,TGCGCCAGCAGCCAAGGGGCCCGGCAAGGCGAGCAGTACTTC
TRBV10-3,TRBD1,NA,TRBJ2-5,CAISRQGTLETQYF,TGTGCCATCAGTCGACAGGGGACCCTAGAGACCCAGTACTTC
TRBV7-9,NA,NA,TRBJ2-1,CASSSNTGADYNEQFF,TGTGCCAGCAGCAGCAACACCGGGGCAGATTACAATGAGCAGTTCTTC
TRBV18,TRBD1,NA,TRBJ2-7,CASSPPLGQGRSGKLYEQYF,TGTGCCAGCTCACCACCGTTGGGACAGGGTCGGAGCGGGAAGCTTTACGAGCAGTACTTC
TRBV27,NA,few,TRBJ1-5,CASSPLGGYQPQHF,TGTGCCAGCAGCCCGTTGGGGGGGTATCAGCCCCAGCATTTT
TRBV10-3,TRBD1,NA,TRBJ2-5,CAIRAGGEETQYF,TGTGCCATCCGGGCAGGGGGCGAAGAGACCCAGTACTTC
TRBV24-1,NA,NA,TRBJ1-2,CATSPAFGAPNYGYTF,TGTGCCACCAGTCCGGCCTTTGGGGCCCCTAACTATGGCTACACCTTC
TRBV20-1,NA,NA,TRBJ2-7,CSARDVRQSNYEQYF,TGCAGTGCTAGAGATGTCCGACAAAGTAACTACGAGCAGTACTTC
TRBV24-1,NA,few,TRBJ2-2,CATSDPPAGELFF,TGTGCCACCAGTGATCCGCCGGCCGGGGAGCTGTTTTTT
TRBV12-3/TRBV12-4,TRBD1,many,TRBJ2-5,CASTSTGDQETQYF,TGTGCCAGCACCTCGACAGGGGACCAAGAGACCCAGTACTTC
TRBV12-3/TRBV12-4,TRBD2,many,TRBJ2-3,CASSVAGVAQYF,TGTGCCAGCAGTGTAGCGGGGGTAGCGCAGTATTTT
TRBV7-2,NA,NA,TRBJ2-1,CASSLRSDNEQFF,TGTGCCAGCAGCTTGCGTTCTGACAATGAGCAGTTCTTC
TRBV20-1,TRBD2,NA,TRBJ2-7,CSAISGGATSEQYF,TGCAGTGCCATAAGCGGGGGGGCGACATCCGAGCAGTACTTC
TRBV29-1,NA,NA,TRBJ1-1,CSVDLAGGTEAFF,TGCAGCGTTGATTTGGCGGGGGGCACTGAAGCTTTCTTT
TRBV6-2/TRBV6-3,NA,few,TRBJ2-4,CASSPRGAKNIQYF,TGTGCCAGCAGTCCCAGGGGTGCCAAAAACATTCAGTACTTC
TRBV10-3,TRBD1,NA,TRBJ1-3,CAISEDRGSGNTIYF,TGTGCCATCAGTGAGGACAGGGGATCTGGAAACACCATATATTTT
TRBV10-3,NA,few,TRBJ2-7,CAISDGISSYEQYF,TGTGCCATCAGTGATGGGATCAGCTCCTACGAGCAGTACTTC
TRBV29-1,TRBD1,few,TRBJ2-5,CSVATGEAETQYF,TGCAGCGTAGCCACAGGGGAAGCGGAGACCCAGTACTTC
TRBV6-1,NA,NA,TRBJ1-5,CASSEMGGQPQHF,TGTGCCAGCAGTGAAATGGGGGGCCAGCCCCAGCATTTT
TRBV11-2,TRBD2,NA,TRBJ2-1,CASTLGLAGEDEQFF,TGTGCCAGCACCCTAGGACTAGCGGGAGAAGATGAGCAGTTCTTC
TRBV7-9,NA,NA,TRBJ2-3,CASSFITGSDTDTQYF,TGTGCCAGCAGCTTCATCACCGGGAGCGACACAGATACGCAGTATTTT
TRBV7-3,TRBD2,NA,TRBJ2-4,CASSRAGSENIQYF,TGTGCCAGCAGTCGAGCGGGATCTGAAAACATTCAGTACTTC